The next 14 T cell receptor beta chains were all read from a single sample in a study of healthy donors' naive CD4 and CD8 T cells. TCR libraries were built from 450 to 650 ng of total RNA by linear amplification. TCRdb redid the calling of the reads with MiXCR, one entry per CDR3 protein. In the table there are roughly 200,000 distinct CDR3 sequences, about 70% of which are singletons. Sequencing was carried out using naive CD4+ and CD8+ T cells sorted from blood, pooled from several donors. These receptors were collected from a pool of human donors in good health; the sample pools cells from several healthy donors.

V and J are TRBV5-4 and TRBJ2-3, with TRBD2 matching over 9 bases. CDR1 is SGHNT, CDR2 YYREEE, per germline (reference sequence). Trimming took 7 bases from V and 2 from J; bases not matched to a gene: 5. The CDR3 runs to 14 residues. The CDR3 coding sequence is TGTGCCAGCTATGCGGGAGGGACCACAGATACGCAGTATTTT. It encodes CASYAGGTTDTQYF.

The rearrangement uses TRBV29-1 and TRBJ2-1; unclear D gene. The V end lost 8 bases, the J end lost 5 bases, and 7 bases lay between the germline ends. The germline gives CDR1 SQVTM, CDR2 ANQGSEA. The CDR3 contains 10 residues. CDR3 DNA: TGCAGCTACCATGACAATGAGCAGTTCTTC. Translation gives CSYHDNEQFF.

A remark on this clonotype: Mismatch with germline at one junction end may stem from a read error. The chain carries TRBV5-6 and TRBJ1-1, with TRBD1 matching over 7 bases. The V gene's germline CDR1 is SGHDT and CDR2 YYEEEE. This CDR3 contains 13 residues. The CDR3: CVSSFGTAGEAFF. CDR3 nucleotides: TGTGTCAGCAGCTTCGGGACAGCAGGTGAAGCTTTCTTT.

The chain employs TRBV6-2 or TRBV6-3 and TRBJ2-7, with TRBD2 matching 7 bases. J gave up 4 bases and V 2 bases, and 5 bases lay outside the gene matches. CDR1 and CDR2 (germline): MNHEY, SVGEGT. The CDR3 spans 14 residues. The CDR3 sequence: CASSYGTTNYEQYF. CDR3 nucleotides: TGTGCCAGCAGTTACGGGACTACAAATTACGAGCAGTACTTC.

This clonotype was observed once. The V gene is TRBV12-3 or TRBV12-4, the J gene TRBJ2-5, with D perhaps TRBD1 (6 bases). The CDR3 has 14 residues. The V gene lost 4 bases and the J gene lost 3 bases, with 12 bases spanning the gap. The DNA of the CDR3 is TGTGCCAGCAGTTCCCGTACAGGGAAAGAGACCCAGTACTTC. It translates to CASSSRTGKETQYF.

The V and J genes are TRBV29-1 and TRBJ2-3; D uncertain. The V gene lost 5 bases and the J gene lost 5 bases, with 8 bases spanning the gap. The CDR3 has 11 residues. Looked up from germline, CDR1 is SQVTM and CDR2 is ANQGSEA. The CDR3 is CSVQSGDTQYF. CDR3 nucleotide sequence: TGCAGCGTTCAAAGTGGAGATACGCAGTATTTT.

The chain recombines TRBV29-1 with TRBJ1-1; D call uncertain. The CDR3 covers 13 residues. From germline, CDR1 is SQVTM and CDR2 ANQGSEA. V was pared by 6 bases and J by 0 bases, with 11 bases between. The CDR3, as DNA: TGCAGCGTCGCCGAAGGGATGAACACTGAAGCTTTCTTT. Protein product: CSVAEGMNTEAFF.

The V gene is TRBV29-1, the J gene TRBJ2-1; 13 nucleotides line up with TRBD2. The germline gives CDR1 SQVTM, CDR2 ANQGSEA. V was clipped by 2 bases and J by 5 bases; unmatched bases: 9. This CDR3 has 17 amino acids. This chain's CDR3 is CSVETAKTSGRNNEQFF. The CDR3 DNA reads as TGCAGCGTTGAAACAGCCAAGACTAGCGGGAGGAACAATGAGCAGTTCTTC.

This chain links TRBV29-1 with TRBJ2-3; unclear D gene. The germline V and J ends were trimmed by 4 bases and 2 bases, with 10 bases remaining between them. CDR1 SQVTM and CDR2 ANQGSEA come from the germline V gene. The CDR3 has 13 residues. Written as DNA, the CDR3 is TGCAGCGTTGGGGCAGGATTCACAGATACGCAGTATTTT. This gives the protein CSVGAGFTDTQYF.

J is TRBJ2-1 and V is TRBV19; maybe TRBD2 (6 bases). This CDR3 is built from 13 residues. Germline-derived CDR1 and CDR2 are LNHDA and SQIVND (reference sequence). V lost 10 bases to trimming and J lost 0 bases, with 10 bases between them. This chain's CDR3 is CATATSSYNEQFF. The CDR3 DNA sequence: TGTGCCACCGCGACTAGCTCCTACAATGAGCAGTTCTTC.

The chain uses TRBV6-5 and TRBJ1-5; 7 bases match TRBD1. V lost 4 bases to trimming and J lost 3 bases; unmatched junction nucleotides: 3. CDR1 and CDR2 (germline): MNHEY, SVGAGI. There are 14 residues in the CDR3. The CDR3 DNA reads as TGTGCCAGCAGTTTCACAGGGGTCAATCAGCCCCAGCATTTT. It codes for CASSFTGVNQPQHF.

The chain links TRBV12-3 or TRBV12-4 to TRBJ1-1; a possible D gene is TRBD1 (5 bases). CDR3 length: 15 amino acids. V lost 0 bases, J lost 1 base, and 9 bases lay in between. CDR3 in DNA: TGTGCCAGCAGTTTAGCGCTGGGGCCGAACACTGAAGCTTTCTTT. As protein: CASSLALGPNTEAFF.

The CDR3 reads CAISESDRVNTEAFF. The CDR3 region has the DNA TGTGCCATCAGTGAATCCGACAGGGTGAACACTGAAGCTTTCTTT. J is TRBJ1-1 and V is TRBV10-3, with 7 positions matching TRBD1. The CDR3 sequence is 15 residues long. Germline trimming cut 3 bases from V and 0 bases from J; bases unmatched to any gene: 4. Germline V gene sequence: CDR1 ENHRY, CDR2 SYGVKD.

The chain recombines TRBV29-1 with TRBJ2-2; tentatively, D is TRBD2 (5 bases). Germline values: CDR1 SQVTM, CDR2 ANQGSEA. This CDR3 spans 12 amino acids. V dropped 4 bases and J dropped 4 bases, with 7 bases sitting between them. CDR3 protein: CSVAGFTGELFF. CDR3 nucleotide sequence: TGCAGCGTTGCGGGGTTCACCGGGGAGCTGTTTTTT.